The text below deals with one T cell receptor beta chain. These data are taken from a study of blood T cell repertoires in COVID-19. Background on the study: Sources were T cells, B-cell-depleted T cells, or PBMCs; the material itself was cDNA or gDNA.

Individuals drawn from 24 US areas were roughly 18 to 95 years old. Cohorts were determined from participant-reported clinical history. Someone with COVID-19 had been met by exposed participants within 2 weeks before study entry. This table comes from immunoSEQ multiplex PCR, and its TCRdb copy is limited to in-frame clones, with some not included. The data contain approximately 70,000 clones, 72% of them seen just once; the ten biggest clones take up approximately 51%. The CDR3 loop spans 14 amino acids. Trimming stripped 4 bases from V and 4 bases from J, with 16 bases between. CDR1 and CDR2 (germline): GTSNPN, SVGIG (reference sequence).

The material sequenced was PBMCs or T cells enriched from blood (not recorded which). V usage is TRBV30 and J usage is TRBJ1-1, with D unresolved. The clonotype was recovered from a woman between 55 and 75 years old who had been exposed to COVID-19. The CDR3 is CAWISHVSGTEAFF. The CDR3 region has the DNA TGTGCCTGGATATCCCACGTCTCGGGCACTGAAGCTTTCTTT.